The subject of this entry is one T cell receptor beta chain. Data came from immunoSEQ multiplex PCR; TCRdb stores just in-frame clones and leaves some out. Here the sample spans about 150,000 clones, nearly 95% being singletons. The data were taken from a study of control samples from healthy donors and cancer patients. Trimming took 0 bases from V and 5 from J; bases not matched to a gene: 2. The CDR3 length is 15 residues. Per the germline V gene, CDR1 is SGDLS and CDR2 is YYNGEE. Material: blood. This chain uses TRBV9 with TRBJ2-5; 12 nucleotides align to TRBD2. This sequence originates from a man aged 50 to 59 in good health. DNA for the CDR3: TGTGCCAGCAGCGTAGCTAGCGGGAGGGCCGAGACCCAGTACTTC. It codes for CASSVASGRAETQYF.